These 7 T cell receptor beta chains were sequenced from one sample in a study of shared clonotypes between healthy human individuals. Using immunoSEQ multiplex PCR, the repertoire was profiled, and TCRdb retains in-frame clones only, with some absent. The sample contains 450,000 to 500,000 clones, about 80% of which appear only once. The sequenced sample consisted of PBMCs. These receptors all stem from a woman aged 40 to 49 in good health. Some clones in this sample may be carry-over from other donors' samples.

This clone has only a few counts. The gene calls are TRBV7-6 and TRBJ2-7, with 8 bases that match TRBD2. Germline lookup yields CDR1 SGHVS and CDR2 FNYEAQ. The CDR3 spans 16 residues. Trimming took 4 bases from V and 7 from J; bases not matched to a gene: 15. The CDR3 loop is CASSYDPSGSRGEQYF. The CDR3 coding sequence is TGTGCCAGCAGCTATGATCCGAGCGGGAGCCGGGGTGAGCAGTACTTC.

Of note for this clone: The same CDR3 arises from other DNA sequences in this sample as well. J is TRBJ2-3 and V is TRBV9, with D uncertain. V was trimmed by 0 bases and J by 5 bases, leaving 4 bases between them. From germline, CDR1 is SGDLS and CDR2 YYNGEE. The CDR3 sequence is 12 residues long. The CDR3 nucleotides read TGTGCCAGCAGCGTAGCTGGAGATACGCAGTATTTT. Protein: CASSVAGDTQYF.

Many counts were recorded for this clone. V is TRBV4-2 and J is TRBJ1-1, with TRBD1 as a possible D gene (6 bases). The CDR3 totals 16 residues. Germline CDR1 and CDR2: LGHNA and YNFKEQ. Trimming pared 1 base from V and 2 bases from J, leaving 14 bases between. The CDR3 DNA reads as TGTGCCAGCAGCCAAGGGGACACTCACACCAACACTGAAGCTTTCTTT. The encoded protein is CASSQGDTHTNTEAFF.

The rearrangement joins TRBV7-3 to TRBJ2-5, with D unclear. CDR1 SGHTA and CDR2 FQGTGA come from the germline V gene. V was cut by 1 base and J by 5 bases, with 14 bases left in between. This CDR3 comprises 15 residues. CDR3 bases: TGTGCCAGCAGCTTAATAGCCAGCTCTTACGAGACCCAGTACTTC. This codes for CASSLIASSYETQYF. Together with reference TRBV7-3 and TRBJ2-5, the CDR3 gives the full variable domain: GAGVSQTPSNKVTEKGKYVELRCDPISGHTALYWYRQSLGQGPEFLIYFQGTGAADDSGLPNDRFFAVRPEGSVSTLKIQRTERGDSAVYLCASSLIASSYETQYFGPGTRLLVL.

The chain links TRBV29-1 to TRBJ2-7, with 8 bases matching TRBD1. In germline, CDR1 is SQVTM, CDR2 ANQGSEA. V lost 4 bases and J lost 7; bases outside the gene matches: 6. This CDR3 comprises 12 residues. CDR3 in amino acids: CSVAGQGLEQYF. For the CDR3, the DNA is TGCAGCGTTGCAGGACAGGGTTTAGAGCAGTACTTC.

V and J are TRBV5-1 and TRBJ1-3, with D hard to call. The CDR3 is made up of 15 amino acids. Germline V gene sequence: CDR1 SGHRS, CDR2 YFSETQ. V was cut by 1 base and J by 0 bases, with 8 bases left in between. CDR3 nucleotide sequence: TGCGCCAGCAGCTTGAGAGGCATCTCTGGAAACACCATATATTTT. Its translation is CASSLRGISGNTIYF.

This clone was seen just once. The chain is built from TRBV18 and TRBJ1-1; 8 nucleotides match TRBD1. The CDR3 covers 14 residues. V was clipped by 3 bases and J by 10 bases; unmatched bases: 10. Germline V gene data show CDR1 as KGHSH and CDR2 as LQKENI. CDR3 loop: CASSPDRGGHTAFF. CDR3 nucleotides: TGTGCCAGCTCACCTGACAGGGGAGGCCATACAGCTTTCTTT. Looking up the rest from reference TRBV18 and TRBJ1-1 gives the full variable domain: NAGVMQNPRHLVRRRGQEARLRCSPMKGHSHVYWYRQLPEEGLKFMVYLQKENIIDESGMPKERFSAEFPKEGPSILRIQQVVRGDSAAYFCASSPDRGGHTAFFGQGTRLTVV.